These 26 T cell receptor beta chains were all obtained from the same sample, sequenced in a study of tumor-infiltrating lymphocytes in oesophageal squamous cell carcinoma. TCRdb itself ran the PCR reads through MiXCR, one entry per CDR3 protein. The sample includes over 10,000 distinct CDR3 sequences, under 65% seen only once; the top ten take 28%. The sequenced sample consisted of esophageal tumor tissue. The receptors derive from a female donor with esophageal squamous cell carcinoma.

In this sample, this clonotype is medium-sized. The rearrangement uses TRBV6-1 and TRBJ1-2, with 11 bases fitting TRBD1. V was pared by 8 bases and J by 7 bases, with 9 bases of the junction left unmatched. The germline V gene has CDR1 MNHNS and CDR2 SASEGT. This CDR3 is 14 amino acids long. In DNA, the CDR3 is TGTGCCAGCTCAGCCGGGACAGGGGGTCGTGGCTACACCTTC. It codes for CASSAGTGGRGYTF.

The chain links TRBV7-9 to TRBJ2-3, with 13 positions matching TRBD2. J was trimmed by 14 bases and V by 6 bases; bases with no gene match: 20. CDR1 SEHNR and CDR2 FQNEAQ come from the germline V gene (reference sequence). The CDR3 totals 17 residues. CDR3: CASRWGLAGSNTGELYF. CDR3 DNA: TGTGCCAGCAGATGGGGACTAGCGGGGTCGAACACCGGGGAGCTGTATTTT.

At least ten counts were recorded for this clonotype. The genes are TRBV5-1 and TRBJ2-7, with D tentatively TRBD1 or TRBD2 (5 bases each). The CDR3 contains 14 residues. Trimming shortened V by 4 bases and J by 2 bases, and 13 bases separated the two germline ends. The germline CDR1 and CDR2 sequences are SGHRS and YFSETQ. The CDR3 DNA is TGCGCCAGCAGCAGCCTGTTGGGGGCCTACGAGCAGTACTTC. Residues: CASSSLLGAYEQYF.

This chain links TRBV7-2 with TRBJ2-3; TRBD1 agrees at 8 bases. The J call may be mistaken, given a closer DNA end match to TRBJ2-5. The CDR3 length is 14 residues. The germline V gene has CDR1 SGHTA and CDR2 FQGNSA. The CDR3 loop is CASKNRGDFYDQYF. CDR3 in DNA: TGTGCCAGCAAGAACAGGGGGGATTTCTACGACCAGTACTTC.

On this clonotype: In this CDR3 the conserved last residue, phenylalanine or tryptophan, is missing, so a read error is likely. The DNA is omitted, as the CDR3 cannot be located on it reliably, and the CDR3 follows TCRdb's listing. The chain combines TRBV12-5 with TRBJ2-3; the table names TRBD2, a call not compared with the DNA. Germline values: CDR1 LGHNT, CDR2 FRNRAP. The CDR3 has 15 residues if both end residues are counted. The CDR3 loop is CASGLGGGRGYTFGP.

This clonotype was detected many times. The chain links TRBV6-6 to TRBJ1-6; D remains ambiguous. The ends were cut back, 2 bases at V and 5 bases at J, with 13 bases in the middle. The CDR3 totals 16 residues. Germline-derived CDR1 and CDR2 are MNHNY and SVGAGI (reference sequence). This CDR3 reads CASSYRRALDNSPLHF. The DNA of the CDR3 is TGTGCCAGCAGTTACCGTAGGGCGCTGGATAATTCACCCCTCCACTTT.

V gene TRBV7-6 combines with J gene TRBJ2-1; 8 positions match TRBD1. TRBJ2-5 matches the DNA end more closely, so the J call is doubtful. Germline V gives CDR1 SGHVS, CDR2 FNYEAQ. The CDR3 contains 14 residues. In DNA form, the CDR3 reads TGTGCCAGCAGCTTGGAGACAGGGGCCGGGACCCAGTACTTC. Protein: CASSLETGAGTQYF.

The chain links TRBV28 to TRBJ2-3; possible D gene TRBD1, 6 bases. The V gene's germline CDR1 is MDHEN and CDR2 SYDVKM. With 5 bases removed from V and 7 bases from J, the gap between germline ends came to 10 bases. The CDR3 spans 12 residues. CDR3 protein: CASSRTGYTQYF. Written as DNA, the CDR3 is TGTGCCAGCAGTCGTACAGGGTATACGCAGTATTTT.

The V gene is TRBV6-1, the J gene TRBJ1-2; D remains ambiguous. Germline lookup yields CDR1 MNHNS and CDR2 SASEGT. The CDR3 extends over 12 amino acids. The V and J ends lost 6 bases and 3 bases respectively, with 8 bases between them. CDR3 residues: CASSRQDYGYTF. The DNA for the CDR3 is TGTGCCAGCAGCAGGCAGGACTATGGCTACACCTTC.

Concerning this clonotype itself: The junction differs from germline at one of its ends, possibly a read error. This chain joins TRBV7-6 and TRBJ2-5, with D maybe TRBD1 (5 bases). Matching the DNA end better, TRBJ2-7 makes the J call doubtful. Germline V gene sequence: CDR1 SGHVS, CDR2 FNYEAQ. The CDR3 contains 14 residues. CDR3: CASSVDISSYEQYF. The CDR3 DNA is TGTGCTAGCAGCGTGGACATAAGCTCCTACGAGCAGTACTTC.

Only a few counts were recorded for this clonotype. J is TRBJ2-5 and V is TRBV6-1; a weak D match, TRBD2 (6 bases). From germline, CDR1 is MNHNS and CDR2 SASEGT. V was clipped by 6 bases and J by 4 bases, with 12 bases between them. CDR3 length equals 13 residues. The chain's CDR3 is CASSKTSAETQYF. In DNA, the CDR3 is TGTGCCAGCAGCAAGACTAGTGCAGAGACCCAGTACTTC.

In its sample, this clonotype was seen many times. The chain recombines TRBV5-6 with TRBJ1-2, with D maybe TRBD1 (5 bases). Trimming stripped 4 bases from V and 2 bases from J, with 9 bases between. This CDR3 has 13 residues. Germline V gives CDR1 SGHDT, CDR2 YYEEEE. In nucleotides, the CDR3 is TGTGCCAGCAGCATGGGGGTCAACTATGGCTACACCTTC. Its translation is CASSMGVNYGYTF.

The rearrangement links TRBV11-3 to TRBJ2-7; TRBD2 is a possible D gene (5 bases). The J call could be wrong; TRBJ2-1 is a better fit for the DNA end. This CDR3 has 13 residues. CDR1 and CDR2 from the germline V gene are SGHNT and YENEEA. CDR3 amino acids: CASSLSGYNEQFF. In DNA form, the CDR3 reads TGTGCCAGCAGCTTGAGCGGTTACAATGAGCAGTTCTTC.

This clonotype has a handful of counts. The V and J genes are TRBV6-6 and TRBJ2-1, with D possibly TRBD1 on 7 matching bases. Germline V lookup: CDR1 MNHNY, CDR2 SVGAGI (reference sequence). Trimming removed 0 bases from V and 7 bases from J, with 16 bases in between. There are 16 residues in the CDR3. The CDR3 loop is CASSYSFAPGGNEQFF. Written as DNA, the CDR3 is TGTGCCAGCAGTTACTCCTTCGCCCCAGGGGGGAATGAGCAGTTCTTC.

This clonotype is medium-sized within its sample. The chain joins TRBV6-1 to TRBJ2-7, with D perhaps matching TRBD1 (6 bases). Germline CDR1 and CDR2: MNHNS and SASEGT. The ends were cut back, 5 bases at V and 3 bases at J, with 14 bases in the middle. The length of the CDR3 is 14 residues. As DNA, the CDR3 is TGTGCCAGCAGTTTTAACAGGGACCTCTACGAGCAGTACTTC. It codes for CASSFNRDLYEQYF.

A remark on this clonotype: This is likely a read error, given that the CDR3 carries no conserved phenylalanine or tryptophan at its end. The DNA is left out, because the CDR3 cannot be placed on it with certainty; the CDR3 is given as TCRdb lists it. The chain recombines TRBV7-2 with TRBJ2-6; the table's D call TRBD2 went unverified against the DNA. Germline CDR1 reads SGHTA; CDR2 reads FQGNSA. The CDR3 spans 17 residues, counting both ends. The CDR3: CASSLLTSGKETQYFGA.

Turning to this clonotype: The conserved closing phenylalanine or tryptophan is absent in this CDR3, likely reflecting a read error. It is unclear where the CDR3 begins or ends on the DNA, so no DNA is shown, and the CDR3 is as TCRdb lists it. The gene calls are TRBV24-1 and TRBJ1-1; the D call in the table, TRBD1, was not verified against the DNA. Germline CDR1 is KGHDR and CDR2 is SFDVKD. The CDR3 region is 17 residues in length, termini included. CDR3 residues: CATSDFDRVYLRAVLRA.

The chain recombines TRBV6-1 with TRBJ2-3, with D maybe TRBD2 (5 bases). V was cut by 7 bases and J by 14 bases, with 16 bases left in between. This CDR3 region has 11 residues. Germline CDR1 and CDR2: MNHNS and SASEGT. The CDR3 sequence: CASKNTGELYF. CDR3 coding DNA: TGTGCCAGCAAGAACACCGGGGAGCTGTATTTT.

The table lists this clonotype with many counts. The chain links TRBV7-8 to TRBJ2-5; 7 bases fit TRBD1. J lost 4 bases, V lost 4 bases, and 9 bases had no gene match. The CDR3 is made up of 15 amino acids. Germline CDR1 and CDR2: SGHVS and FQNEAQ. CDR3 sequence: CASSSQGWVRETQYF. The CDR3 bases are TGTGCCAGCAGCTCACAGGGGTGGGTCAGAGAGACCCAGTACTTC.

This clonotype was detected only a few times. The J gene is TRBJ2-3, the V gene TRBV27; 12 positions agree with TRBD2. Germline values: CDR1 MNHEY, CDR2 SMNVEV (reference sequence). V lost 4 bases to trimming and J lost 1 base; unmatched junction nucleotides: 3. CDR3 size: 16 residues. This chain's CDR3 is CASSSRLAGGTDTQYF. Here the CDR3 DNA reads TGTGCCAGCAGTTCCCGACTAGCGGGAGGCACAGATACGCAGTATTTT.

This clonotype showed up just a few times. CDR3 residues: CASSLASGTGYEQYF. The CDR3 DNA follows: TGTGCCAGCAGCTTGGCATCAGGGACAGGCTACGAGCAGTACTTC. V usage is TRBV5-8 and J usage is TRBJ2-5, with TRBD1 identical over 8 bases. The better agreement between TRBJ2-7 and the DNA end casts doubt on the J call. The V gene's germline CDR1 is SGHTS and CDR2 YDEGEE. This CDR3 region has 15 residues.

Only a few counts were recorded for this clonotype. The V and J genes are TRBV7-2 and TRBJ2-5, with 8 bases matching TRBD2. Matching the DNA end better, TRBJ2-7 makes the J call doubtful. From germline, CDR1 is SGHTA and CDR2 FQGNSA. The CDR3 is 15 amino acids. DNA for the CDR3: TGTGCCAGCAGCTTAGAGACTAGCGTTGCCACCGAGCAGTACTTC. This sequence encodes CASSLETSVATEQYF.

In this sample, this clonotype turned up many times. The chain links TRBV15 to TRBJ2-3; D unresolved. There are 13 residues in the CDR3. V lost 5 bases to trimming and J lost 4 bases, with 10 bases between them. Germline V gives CDR1 LNHNV, CDR2 YYDKDF (reference sequence). CDR3 region: CATSDLDPDTQYF. CDR3 nucleotides: TGTGCCACCAGCGACCTGGACCCAGATACGCAGTATTTT.

This sequence joins TRBV12-3 or TRBV12-4 and TRBJ2-7, with D perhaps matching TRBD2 (6 bases). The J call may be in error: the DNA end matches TRBJ2-1 better. The CDR3 loop spans 18 amino acids. The CDR3 loop is CASSLMTLAAGVDNEQFF. CDR3 coding DNA: TGTGCCAGCAGTTTGATGACCTTAGCGGCTGGGGTCGACAATGAGCAGTTCTTC.

CDR3 in DNA: TGTGCCAGCAACGGAGGGGTCTTAGAGACCCAGTACTTC. Translating gives CASNGGVLETQYF. The V gene is TRBV12-3 or TRBV12-4, the J gene TRBJ2-7; possibly TRBD2 for D (6 bases). The DNA end is more similar to TRBJ2-5, so the J call may be wrong. This CDR3 has 13 residues.

This chain uses TRBV7-2 with TRBJ1-1; D call uncertain. Germline CDR1 reads SGHTA; CDR2 reads FQGNSA. CDR3 size: 13 residues. The V and J ends lost 5 bases and 0 bases respectively, with 7 bases between them. The CDR3 reads CASSAFMNTEAFF. CDR3 sequence (DNA): TGTGCCAGCAGCGCCTTTATGAACACTGAAGCTTTCTTT.